This is a list of T cell receptor beta chains from one sample in a study of T cell repertoires in cytomegalovirus infection. Their antigens are not known. TCRdb recomputed calls from the reads with MiXCR, one row per CDR3 protein. In the table there are 700,000 to 850,000 distinct CDR3 sequences, around a third of which are singletons. This material consisted of cultured CD8+ T cells from PBMCs, taken from culture after CMV antigen stimulation. The source of these receptors is a human donor in good health (CMV status not recorded). Some clones in this sample may be carry-over from other donors' samples. Both conserved end residues are part of each CDR3. Each record gives: D gene, V gene, clone size, J gene, CDR3 protein, CDR3 DNA. D genes are given only for firm matches. A row's size may be missing; if present it is once, few, many or a size class.

.	TRBV6-1	few	TRBJ2-1	CASGDIYNEQFF	TGTGCCAGCGGGGACATCTACAATGAGCAGTTCTTC
.	TRBV7-8	many	TRBJ2-7	CASSLGTGSYEQYF	TGCGCCAGCAGCCTTGGAACAGGGAGCTACGAGCAGTACTTC
.	TRBV6-2/TRBV6-3	.	TRBJ2-2	CASFSGNGELFF	TGTGCCAGCTTTAGCGGAAACGGGGAGCTGTTTTTT
TRBD1	TRBV13	.	TRBJ2-7	CASSLLWGQSHEQYF	TGTGCCAGCAGCTTATTGTGGGGACAGAGCCACGAGCAGTACTTC
.	TRBV6-1	few	TRBJ1-1	CATSVGGITEAFF	TGTGCCACCTCGGTGGGGGGGATAACTGAAGCTTTCTTT
.	TRBV19	.	TRBJ1-2	CASRAPGNGYTF	TGTGCCAGTAGAGCCCCTGGGAATGGCTACACCTTC
.	TRBV19	.	TRBJ1-2	CASNEVAARGYTF	TGTGCCAGTAACGAGGTGGCCGCTCGGGGCTACACCTTC
TRBD2	TRBV6-1	.	TRBJ2-1	CASSGGLAGAQQFF	TGTGCCAGCAGTGGGGGACTAGCGGGGGCCCAGCAGTTCTTC
.	TRBV29-1	.	TRBJ2-2	CSVEGGAGTGELFF	TGCAGCGTTGAAGGGGGGGCTGGCACCGGGGAGCTGTTTTTT
TRBD1	TRBV5-1	few	TRBJ2-5	CASSPDRGYAETQYF	TGCGCCAGCAGCCCGGACAGGGGGTACGCGGAGACCCAGTACTTC
.	TRBV7-6	many	TRBJ1-1	CASSLSAGLNTEAFF	TGTGCCAGCAGCTTATCTGCAGGGTTGAACACTGAAGCTTTCTTT
.	TRBV12-3/TRBV12-4	few	TRBJ1-1	CASSSRRGGGNTEAFF	TGTGCCAGCAGTTCCCGGCGGGGCGGGGGAAACACTGAAGCTTTCTTT
.	TRBV7-2	many	TRBJ1-1	CASSTDVSGPTTEAFF	TGTGCCAGCAGCACCGACGTCTCCGGGCCTACTACTGAAGCTTTCTTT
.	TRBV27	.	TRBJ2-7	CASSLLQRTYEQYF	TGTGCCAGCAGTTTATTACAGCGAACCTACGAGCAGTACTTC
TRBD2	TRBV13	few	TRBJ2-3	CASSLAPGGGRTDTQYF	TGTGCCAGCAGCTTAGCCCCGGGGGGGGGGCGGACAGATACGCAGTATTTT
.	TRBV7-9	.	TRBJ1-2	CASSNPGTNGAYGYTF	TGTGCCAGCAGCAACCCGGGGACAAACGGGGCGTATGGCTACACCTTC
.	TRBV11-2	.	TRBJ1-2	CASSLSGRSNYGYTF	TGTGCCAGCAGCTTGTCGGGGAGGAGTAACTATGGCTACACCTTC
.	TRBV7-6	.	TRBJ2-2	CVSSRGRLGGNTGELFF	TGTGTCAGCAGCCGTGGTCGTTTAGGAGGGAACACCGGGGAGCTGTTTTTT
.	TRBV7-9	many	TRBJ2-5	CASSPRDGTPKTQYF	TGTGCCAGCAGCCCTAGGGACGGGACTCCGAAGACCCAGTACTTC
TRBD2	TRBV7-8	.	TRBJ2-7	CASSAPTAGGSYEQYF	TGTGCCAGCAGCGCCCCGACAGCGGGGGGATCCTACGAGCAGTACTTC
TRBD1	TRBV5-1	.	TRBJ2-3	CASSHGQGLPDTQYF	TGCGCCAGCAGCCACGGACAGGGGCTCCCAGATACGCAGTATTTT